This T cell receptor (beta chain) appears in the sequencing data of a study of shared clonotypes between healthy human individuals. As for the study in general: Plates per donor: three CD4 naive, three CD4 memory, two CD8 naive, one CD8 memory. Whole-study findings and limits: The study drew on few donors, limiting represented genetic and exposure-history diversity.

The CDR3 runs 13 residues. The germline V gene encodes CDR1 MGHDK and CDR2 SYGVNS. Trimming removed 11 bases at V and 0 bases at J, with 8 bases between. A remark on this clone: Its antigen remains unknown.

Method: immunoSEQ multiplex PCR; TCRdb's copy keeps in-frame clones and lacks some. The sample lists 2 million to 2.5 million clones, 80% to 95% occurring once. This TCR came from a man aged 18 to 29 in good health. Some clones in this sample may be carry-over from other donors' samples. This sequence joins TRBV25-1 and TRBJ1-6; tentatively, D is TRBD1 (5 bases). The sequencing sample was made of naive CD4+ T cells from PBMCs. Subset defined: CD45RA+ positively selected. This chain's CDR3 is CAAGSSYNSPLHF. For the CDR3, the DNA is TGTGCCGCAGGGAGCTCCTATAATTCACCCCTCCACTTT. Full variable domain (rest looked up from reference TRBV25-1 and TRBJ1-6): EADIYQTPRYLVIGTGKKITLECSQTMGHDKMYWYQQDPGMELHLIHYSYGVNSTEKGDLSSESTVSRIRTEHFPLTLESARPSHTSQYLCAAGSSYNSPLHFGNGTRLTVT.